This record covers a single T cell receptor beta chain. The sample comes from a study of radiation and T cells in renal cell carcinoma. Study details: Nephrectomy followed 15 Gy stereotactic body radiation by 4 weeks.

Stated time point: blood 2 weeks post-SBRT. Treatment: 15 Gy SBRT to primary tumor, nephrectomy 4 weeks later. The germline V gene has CDR1 SGHDN and CDR2 FVKESK. The CDR3 is 16 residues long. Trimming shortened V by 2 bases and J by 7 bases, and 17 bases separated the two germline ends. Libraries were prepared by immunoSEQ multiplex PCR; TCRdb keeps only in-frame clonotypes and omits some of them. There are some 70,000 clones in the sample; 82% occur only once, and roughly 6.3% lies in the top ten. Sequencing was performed on blood, taken from a patient whose treatment included radiotherapy and nephrectomy. The chain employs TRBV14 and TRBJ1-4, with a possible D match to TRBD1 (5 bases). The clonotype comes from a man aged 60-69 years with renal cell carcinoma. CDR3 in DNA: TGTGCCAGCAGCCAACTTGGAGGCAGGGACCGTGAAAAACTGTTTTTT. Encoded protein: CASSQLGGRDREKLFF.